This T cell receptor beta chain is from a study of blood T cell repertoires in COVID-19 (dated by TCRdb to about 2020). Background for the entire study: Samples covering the acute and convalescent phases of COVID-19 were provided by collaborators in the United States, Italy and Spain. The prospective study material was composed of cDNA or gDNA derived from T cells, B-cell-depleted T cells, or PBMCs. A de-identified subject ID, COVID-19 status, age in years and sex were almost always included in the sample metadata. The dataset comprised deeply sampled blood TCRbeta repertoires from subjects exposed to, actively infected with, or recovered from COVID-19. Where HLA class I and class II types were available, the types were taken from metadata supplied by the sample provider, not from assay-based typing. A freely available public database, intended as a resource for researchers studying the immune response to SARS-CoV-2, is where the repertoires were released. Samples came from the ongoing ImmuneRACE study (first 160 participants) plus 1,254 subjects from 6 global collaborators. General findings and caveats noted by the study authors: Clinical and demographic metadata were provided uncurated, with the amount varying by source and participant.

TCRbeta CDR3 regions were amplified from genomic DNA by means of the immunoSEQ Assay, a bias-controlled multiplex PCR. The original pipeline was this. The number of nucleated cells in each sample was estimated from the amplification of reference gene primers within the assay. To quantify the absolute abundance of each unique TCRbeta CDR3 rearrangement, sequence reads were collapsed and filtered. For each sample, productive Simpson clonality was calculated as the square root of Simpson's diversity index across productive rearrangements. In its TCRdb copy, this immuneACCESS table keeps in-frame sequences only and misses some clones. Where compared with another copy, unresolved V genes explain less than half of these, and the others have no known cause. That table supplies the V and J calls and clone size; D and trimming were determined from the DNA. Present in this sample are approximately 250,000 clones, less than 90% of which were seen just once. The ten biggest clones cover 1.5% to 1.7% of the sample.

About this clone itself: What this receptor recognizes is not known. No much larger clonotype is one base removed from it; base qualities were not supplied.

Spanning cysteine to phenylalanine, the CDR3 consists of 14 amino acids. The entry retains the CDR3 DNA only, 42 bases that are in frame from base 1. CDR1 and CDR2, looked up from the germline V gene, are SNHLY and FYNNEI. V gives up 4 bases and J gives up 8 bases, and the segment between their germline ends measures 15 bases. A second Seattle source provided samples from volunteer blood donors who had recovered from COVID-19. Whole blood was collected in K2EDTA tubes by collaborating institutions according to the institutions' own protocols. For TCRbeta analysis, collaborators shipped samples in one of three forms: frozen whole blood, isolated PBMCs, or DNA extracted from either of those sample types.

Sequencing was performed on peripheral blood. The receptor comes from a woman between 40 and 50 years old who had recovered from COVID-19. The chain was built from TRBV2 and TRBJ2-1, with the D gene too uncertain to name. The CDR3 in this case is CASSGWAAFDEQFF. The nucleotides read TGTGCCAGCAGTGGGTGGGCCGCGTTCGATGAGCAGTTCTTC.